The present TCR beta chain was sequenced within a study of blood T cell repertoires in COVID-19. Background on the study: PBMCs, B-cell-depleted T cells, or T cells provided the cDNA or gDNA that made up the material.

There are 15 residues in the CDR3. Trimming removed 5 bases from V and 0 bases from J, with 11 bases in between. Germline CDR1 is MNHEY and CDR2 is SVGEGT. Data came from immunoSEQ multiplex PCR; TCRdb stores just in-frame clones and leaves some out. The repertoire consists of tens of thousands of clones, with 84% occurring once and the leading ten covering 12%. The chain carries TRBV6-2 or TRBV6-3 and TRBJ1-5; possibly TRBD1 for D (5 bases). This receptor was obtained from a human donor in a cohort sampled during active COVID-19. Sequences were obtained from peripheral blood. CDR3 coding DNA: TGTGCCAGCAGTCCCGACAGCGATAGCAATCAGCCCCAGCATTTT. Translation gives CASSPDSDSNQPQHF.